Listed below are T cell receptor beta chains from one sample, sequenced in a study of T-cell memory formation after mild COVID-19. TCRdb fed the 5' RACE reads into MiXCR, producing one record per CDR3 protein. The sample holds 500,000 to 600,000 distinct CDR3 sequences, roughly 18% seen once. The sequencing sample was made of PBMCs or a T cell subset sorted from them (not recorded which). Receptors originate from an adult woman who had mild COVID-19 (a few samples of this study predate the infection). Cell type and time point are not known. Each CDR3 is given with its conserved first and last residue. D genes are given only for firm matches. Expanded clones are given a class, and other clones once, few, many or no size at all.

TGTGCCAGCAGTTACCTACAGGGGGCGGGTGGCTACACCTTC | CASSYLQGAGGYTF | 14 | TRBD1 | once | TRBJ1-2 | TRBV6-5
TGTGCCAGCAACACCAGACAGCGTCGCACTGAAGCTTTCTTT | CASNTRQRRTEAFF | 14 | - | few | TRBJ1-1 | TRBV6-2/TRBV6-3
TGTGCCAGCAGCTTAGAGAGTGATGGCTACACCTTC | CASSLESDGYTF | 12 | - | - | TRBJ1-2 | TRBV11-2
TGTGCTAGCAGCTCCGGGACAGGGCCGCAAGAGACCCAGTACTTC | CASSSGTGPQETQYF | 15 | TRBD1 | few | TRBJ2-5 | TRBV7-7
TGTGCCAGCAGCACTATCAGGGCGGACCGCTCCTACGAGCAGTACTTC | CASSTIRADRSYEQYF | 16 | - | once | TRBJ2-7 | TRBV11-3
TGTGCCAGCAACCCCCACGCAACTAATGAAAAACTGTTTTTT | CASNPHATNEKLFF | 14 | - | - | TRBJ1-4 | TRBV7-2
TGCGCCAGCAGCTTAGGGACAGCGGCCTACGAGCAGTACTTC | CASSLGTAAYEQYF | 14 | TRBD1 | few | TRBJ2-7 | TRBV5-1
TGTGCCAGCAGTTTTTTCGGGAAGATTGGCAATCAGCCCCAGCATTTT | CASSFFGKIGNQPQHF | 16 | - | - | TRBJ1-5 | TRBV12-3/TRBV12-4
TGTGCCAGCAGCGTTCGGACTAGCGGGGCCACAGATACGCAGTATTTT | CASSVRTSGATDTQYF | 16 | TRBD2 | - | TRBJ2-3 | TRBV7-9
TGTGCCTGGAGAAGACTGGGGGGGCAAACCTACGAGCAGTACTTC | CAWRRLGGQTYEQYF | 15 | - | few | TRBJ2-7 | TRBV30
TGTGCCATCAGCGACAGGGGCGGAAACACCATATATTTT | CAISDRGGNTIYF | 13 | TRBD1 | - | TRBJ1-3 | TRBV10-3
TGTGCCAGCAGTTCAAGCGGGACCCTAGTGGTGCAGTTCTTC | CASSSSGTLVVQFF | 14 | TRBD2 | few | TRBJ2-1 | TRBV12-3/TRBV12-4
TGTGCCAGTAGGCCCGGGACTAGCGGGAACAATGAGCAGTTCTTC | CASRPGTSGNNEQFF | 15 | TRBD2 | - | TRBJ2-1 | TRBV19
TGTGCCACTCGCAGCGAGGGCGGTTTTGGCTACACCTTC | CATRSEGGFGYTF | 13 | - | few | TRBJ1-2 | TRBV10-3
TGCGCCAGCAGCTTGGCAGAGAGCTCCTACGAGCAGTACTTC | CASSLAESSYEQYF | 14 | - | many | TRBJ2-7 | TRBV7-2
TGTGCCAGCAGGGGACTAGCGGAGGCTAGTAGCACAGATACGCAGTATTTT | CASRGLAEASSTDTQYF | 17 | TRBD2 | - | TRBJ2-3 | TRBV5-6